This entry is about one TCR beta chain. As handled by the study authors: Nucleated cell counts were estimated from reference gene primer amplification. This table comes from immunoSEQ multiplex PCR, and its TCRdb copy is limited to in-frame clones, with some not included. V and J calls and clone size are given by that table; D and trimming were obtained from the DNA. The sample holds about 170,000 clones, about 83% seen once. The data stem from a study of blood T cell repertoires in COVID-19. Study summary: Both acute and convalescent COVID-19 samples were obtained from the United States, Italy and Spain. From T cells, B-cell-depleted T cells, or PBMCs came the material, which was cDNA or gDNA.

J lost 6 bases, V lost 10 bases, and 9 bases had no gene match. The CDR3 has 13 residues. Germline V CDR1 and CDR2: MNHEY, SVGAGI. Sequenced input: peripheral blood. The V and J genes are TRBV6-5 and TRBJ1-2; the match to TRBD1 covers 9 bases. The clonotype was recovered from a woman in her 70s who had recovered from COVID-19. CDR3: CAIHRGRGDGYTF. CDR3 DNA sequence: TGTGCCATACACAGGGGGCGCGGGGATGGCTACACCTTC.